Presented here are 2 T cell receptor beta chains from one specimen sequenced in a study of OX40 agonist ivuxolimab in advanced cancers. Profiled with immunoSEQ multiplex PCR; TCRdb holds only in-frame clones, not every one. Of tens of thousands of clones in the sample, about four fifths were seen once. The source material was CD4+ or CD8+ T cells sorted from blood, sampled in a trial of the OX40 agonist ivuxolimab. These receptors all come from an adult with an advanced solid tumor such as melanoma, head and neck, liver or kidney cancer.

The rearrangement joins TRBV19 to TRBJ2-1; 14 positions agree with TRBD2. V shed 5 bases and J 6 bases; nucleotides not matched to a gene: 3. Germline lookup yields CDR1 LNHDA and CDR2 SQIVND (reference sequence). The CDR3 totals 15 residues. CDR3 protein: CASSLGTSGSNEQFF. The CDR3 DNA reads as TGTGCCAGTAGTCTCGGGACTAGCGGGAGCAATGAGCAGTTCTTC. The full variable domain, in which reference TRBV19 and TRBJ2-1 provide the parts outside the CDR3, is DGGITQSPKYLFRKEGQNVTLSCEQNLNHDAMYWYRQDPGQGLRLIYYSQIVNDFQKGDIAEGYSVSREKKESFPLTVTSAQKNPTAFYLCASSLGTSGSNEQFFGPGTRLTVL.

For the CDR3, the DNA is TGTGCCAGCAGCTCATCTAGGGGAATTAGCACAGATACGCAGTATTTT. This translates into CASSSSRGISTDTQYF. This chain links TRBV5-6 with TRBJ2-3; perhaps TRBD1 as D (5 bases). Germline V gene lookup returns CDR1 SGHDT and CDR2 YYEEEE. The CDR3 runs 16 residues. The V gene lost 3 bases and the J gene lost 0 bases, with 14 bases spanning the gap.